These T cell receptor beta chains were read from a single sample in a study of T cells in Graves' hyperthyroidism and ophthalmopathy. TCRdb redid the calling of the multiplex PCR reads with MiXCR, one entry per CDR3 protein. The sample lists a few hundred thousand distinct CDR3 sequences, under 20% occurring once. The sample comprised blood. These TCRs come from a man younger than 35 with Graves' ophthalmopathy. Each CDR3 is given with its conserved first and last residue. The D gene is left open where the match is weak. Clone size appears in some rows only: once, few, many, or a class for an expanded clone.

clone_size | d_call | j_call | v_call | cdr3_aa | cdr3_nt
NA | TRBD2 | TRBJ2-5 | TRBV5-8 | CASSQTGTSGETQYF | TGTGCCAGCAGCCAAACCGGGACTAGCGGAGAGACCCAGTACTTC
many | NA | TRBJ1-2 | TRBV14 | CASSQDGPNYGYTF | TGTGCCAGCAGCCAAGACGGCCCGAACTATGGCTACACCTTC
many | NA | TRBJ2-2 | TRBV27 | CASSLSSIGELFF | TGTGCCAGCAGTTTATCGTCGATCGGGGAGCTGTTTTTT
few | NA | TRBJ1-1 | TRBV3-1 | CASSQSGRETFF | TGTGCCAGCAGCCAGTCGGGGAGGGAGACTTTCTTT
many | TRBD1 | TRBJ1-1 | TRBV10-3 | CAISEGQGLNTEAFF | TGTGCCATCAGTGAGGGACAGGGCCTGAACACTGAAGCTTTCTTT
NA | NA | TRBJ2-5 | TRBV7-3 | CASSLAGGNQETQYF | TGTGCCAGCAGTCTGGCAGGGGGGAACCAAGAGACCCAGTACTTC
NA | NA | TRBJ2-3 | TRBV20-1 | CSAQPLDTSTDTQYF | TGCAGTGCCCAACCCCTAGACACTAGCACAGATACGCAGTATTTT
many | TRBD1 | TRBJ2-7 | TRBV6-1 | CASINSGTGYYEQYF | TGTGCCAGCATAAATTCCGGGACAGGATACTACGAGCAGTACTTC
many | NA | TRBJ1-1 | TRBV7-6 | CASSLGPNMNTEAFF | TGTGCCAGCAGCTTAGGTCCAAACATGAACACTGAAGCTTTCTTT
NA | NA | TRBJ1-4 | TRBV27 | CASSTRNEKLFF | TGTGCCAGCAGTACCCGGAATGAAAAACTGTTTTTT
few | NA | TRBJ2-2 | TRBV7-2 | CASSLGGLPNTGELFF | TGTGCCAGCAGCTTAGGTGGCCTACCGAACACCGGGGAGCTGTTTTTT
many | NA | TRBJ2-7 | TRBV4-1 | CASSQVGTDEQYF | TGCGCCAGCAGCCAAGTTGGGACGGACGAGCAGTACTTC
NA | TRBD1 | TRBJ1-1 | TRBV14 | CASSRVGGRTEAFF | TGTGCCAGCAGTCGCGTAGGGGGCCGAACTGAAGCTTTCTTT
NA | NA | TRBJ2-1 | TRBV20-1 | CSARDLEANLYNEQFF | TGCAGTGCTAGAGACCTTGAGGCAAACCTCTACAATGAGCAGTTCTTC
few | NA | TRBJ2-2 | TRBV6-1 | CASSYGGAGTGELFF | TGTGCCAGCAGTTACGGGGGCGCTGGCACCGGGGAGCTGTTTTTT
NA | NA | TRBJ2-5 | TRBV2 | CASSVVYF | TGTGCCAGCAGCGTCGTATACTTC
NA | NA | TRBJ2-3 | TRBV28 | CASSSPRSTRLTDTQYF | TGTGCCAGCAGTTCCCCACGGAGCACGCGGCTGACAGATACGCAGTATTTT
NA | NA | TRBJ1-1 | TRBV19 | CASSMENREFFLNTEAFF | TGTGCCAGTAGTATGGAAAACAGGGAATTTTTTTTGAACACTGAAGCTTTCTTT
NA | TRBD1 | TRBJ1-2 | TRBV9 | CASTYSGGMGGYTF | TGTGCCAGCACCTACTCAGGGGGGATGGGTGGCTACACCTTC
many | TRBD1 | TRBJ1-4 | TRBV6-1 | CASRRTGPNEKLFF | TGTGCCAGCAGAAGGACAGGGCCTAATGAAAAACTGTTTTTT
many | NA | TRBJ2-5 | TRBV3-1 | CASSQDSAQETQYF | TGTGCCAGCAGCCAAGATAGCGCCCAAGAGACCCAGTACTTC
NA | TRBD1 | TRBJ2-5 | TRBV24-1 | CATSAAGGRETQYF | TGTGCCACCAGTGCGGCAGGGGGTCGGGAGACCCAGTACTTC
NA | TRBD2 | TRBJ2-1 | TRBV20-1 | CSARDLRVAGGNEQFF | TGCAGTGCTAGAGATCTGAGAGTAGCGGGGGGCAATGAGCAGTTCTTC
NA | TRBD1 | TRBJ1-2 | TRBV6-1 | CASSPGDSSFYGYTF | TGTGCCAGCAGTCCCGGGGACAGTTCCTTCTATGGCTACACCTTC
NA | NA | TRBJ2-5 | TRBV12-3/TRBV12-4 | CASSLQGSLGETQYF | TGTGCCAGCAGTTTACAGGGATCCCTGGGGGAGACCCAGTACTTC
many | TRBD2 | TRBJ2-1 | TRBV27 | CASSLLPGLAGDDTNRSYNEQFF | TGTGCCAGCAGTTTATTACCGGGACTAGCGGGGGACGATACAAACCGCTCCTACAATGAGCAGTTCTTC
many | NA | TRBJ1-5 | TRBV5-1 | CASSVDTNQPQHF | TGCGCCAGCAGCGTAGACACAAATCAGCCCCAGCATTTT
once | TRBD1 | TRBJ1-2 | TRBV5-6 | CASSLPGQGAGYTF | TGTGCCAGCAGCTTGCCGGGACAGGGTGCTGGCTACACCTTC
NA | NA | TRBJ1-6 | TRBV3-1 | CASSQVPAAALLNSPLHF | TGTGCCAGCAGCCAAGTTCCGGCAGCGGCACTTCTAAATTCACCCCTCCACTTT
many | NA | TRBJ2-6 | TRBV6-1 | CASSFQGLGGANVLTF | TGTGCCAGCAGTTTCCAGGGGCTTGGTGGGGCCAACGTCCTGACTTTC
NA | NA | TRBJ1-6 | TRBV5-1 | CASRTGTEYSPLHF | TGCGCCAGCAGAACCGGGACGGAATATTCACCCCTCCACTTT
few | TRBD1 | TRBJ1-5 | TRBV7-9 | CASSLGTGEKPQHF | TGTGCCAGCAGCTTAGGGACAGGGGAAAAGCCCCAGCATTTT
many | NA | TRBJ1-5 | TRBV11-3 | CASSQENQPQHF | TGTGCCAGCAGCCAAGAGAATCAGCCCCAGCATTTT
many | NA | TRBJ1-2 | TRBV4-2 | CASSQDWVRGAYGYTF | TGTGCCAGCAGCCAAGATTGGGTGCGAGGGGCCTATGGCTACACCTTC
few | NA | TRBJ2-7 | TRBV7-9 | CASSSGLPSYEQYF | TGTGCCAGCAGCTCGGGTCTTCCCTCCTACGAGCAGTACTTC
NA | TRBD1 | TRBJ1-6 | TRBV20-1 | CSAMTGLNSYNSPLHF | TGCAGTGCTATGACAGGGTTGAACTCCTATAATTCACCCCTCCACTTT
NA | TRBD1 | TRBJ2-7 | TRBV5-6 | CASSTGGRDRSYEQYF | TGTGCCAGCAGCACCGGGGGTAGGGACAGGAGCTACGAGCAGTACTTC
many | TRBD2 | TRBJ2-7 | TRBV12-3/TRBV12-4 | CASSPGSGGDSYEQYF | TGTGCCAGCAGTCCCGGTAGCGGGGGGGATTCCTACGAGCAGTACTTC
NA | NA | TRBJ2-5 | TRBV28 | CASRPPGHGGETQYF | TGTGCCAGCAGACCACCGGGACATGGAGGAGAGACCCAGTACTTC
many | NA | TRBJ2-3 | TRBV11-1 | CASSLAEGGTQYF | TGTGCCAGCAGCTTAGCGGAGGGAGGTACGCAGTATTTT
few | NA | TRBJ1-3 | TRBV20-1 | CSARIKSPGNTIYF | TGCAGTGCTAGAATAAAGTCCCCTGGAAACACCATATATTTT
NA | NA | TRBJ1-1 | TRBV2 | CASSVQDTEAFF | TGTGCCAGCAGTGTACAGGACACTGAAGCTTTCTTT